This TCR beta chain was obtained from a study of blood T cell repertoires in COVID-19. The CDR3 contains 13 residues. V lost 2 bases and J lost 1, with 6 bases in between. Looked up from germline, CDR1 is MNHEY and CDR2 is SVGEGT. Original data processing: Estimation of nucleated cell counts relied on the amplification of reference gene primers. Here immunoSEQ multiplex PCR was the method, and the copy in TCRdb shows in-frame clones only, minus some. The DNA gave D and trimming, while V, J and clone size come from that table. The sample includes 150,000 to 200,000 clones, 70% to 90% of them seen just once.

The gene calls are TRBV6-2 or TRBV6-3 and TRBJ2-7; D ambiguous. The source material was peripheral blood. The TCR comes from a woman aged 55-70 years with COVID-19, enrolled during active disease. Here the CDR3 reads CASSYGGSYEQYF. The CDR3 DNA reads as TGTGCCAGCAGTTACGGCGGTTCCTACGAGCAGTACTTC.